These T cell receptor beta chains were read from a single sample in a study of T cell responses to AZD1222 COVID-19 vaccine. Produced via immunoSEQ multiplex PCR; TCRdb's table is partial and in-frame only. Among about 150,000 clones listed, around 90% were seen once. Sequences were derived from peripheral blood, sampled on day 0 of AZD1222 vaccination. The receptors originated from an adult in good health. Both conserved end residues are part of each CDR3. A D gene is named only where the DNA matches it firmly. Rows may omit the clone size; those that give it use once, few, many or a size class.

-	TRBV6-5	-	TRBJ2-3	CASGQGRSTDTQYF	TGTGCCAGCGGGCAGGGGAGAAGCACAGATACGCAGTATTTT
-	TRBV12-3/TRBV12-4	-	TRBJ2-3	CASSYTDTQYF	TGTGCCAGCAGTTACACAGATACGCAGTATTTT
once	TRBV7-2	-	TRBJ1-4	CASSLAVGAGYEKLFF	TGTGCCAGCAGCTTAGCTGTCGGGGCGGGGTATGAAAAACTGTTTTTT
few	TRBV5-6	TRBD2	TRBJ2-1	CASSLAGAGDYNEQFF	TGTGCCAGCAGCTTGGCCGGAGCGGGAGACTACAATGAGCAGTTCTTC
-	TRBV6-5	-	TRBJ2-7	CASRMGFEQYF	TGTGCCAGCAGAATGGGTTTTGAGCAGTACTTC
-	TRBV3-1/TRBV3-2	-	TRBJ1-1	CAPQGPVGYTEAFF	TGTGCCCCCCAGGGACCGGTTGGCTACACTGAAGCTTTCTTT
-	TRBV6-2/TRBV6-3	TRBD2	TRBJ2-7	CASSAGDYEQYF	TGTGCCAGCAGTGCGGGGGACTACGAGCAGTACTTC
-	TRBV9	-	TRBJ2-3	CASSVDGVSDTQYF	TGTGCCAGCAGCGTAGACGGGGTATCAGATACGCAGTATTTT
-	TRBV28	TRBD1	TRBJ2-7	CASSPQGVRYEQYF	TGTGCCAGCAGTCCCCAGGGGGTGAGATACGAGCAGTACTTC
-	TRBV27	TRBD1	TRBJ2-4	CASSPLGTGKNIQYF	TGTGCCAGCAGTCCTTTAGGGACAGGGAAAAACATTCAGTACTTC
-	TRBV5-1	-	TRBJ1-4	CASSDRRGTNEKLFF	TGCGCCAGCAGCGACCGCCGGGGTACTAATGAAAAACTGTTTTTT
-	TRBV6-5	-	TRBJ1-3	CASSYSNRASGNTIYF	TGTGCCAGCAGTTACTCTAACAGGGCCTCTGGAAACACCATATATTTT
-	TRBV20-1	-	TRBJ1-5	CSPGTGGPQHF	TGCAGCCCGGGCACGGGAGGGCCCCAGCATTTT
-	TRBV3-1/TRBV3-2	TRBD2	TRBJ2-2	CASSQGTSGRGNTGELFF	TGTGCCAGCAGCCAAGGTACTAGCGGACGGGGGAACACCGGGGAGCTGTTTTTT
-	TRBV3-1/TRBV3-2	-	TRBJ1-3	CASSWTVSSGNTIYF	TGTGCCAGCAGCTGGACGGTTAGCTCTGGAAACACCATATATTTT
-	TRBV28	-	TRBJ2-3	CASSARKGGPSRDTQYF	TGTGCCAGCAGCGCCCGGAAGGGGGGGCCCTCCAGGGATACGCAGTATTTT
once	TRBV18	-	TRBJ2-2	CASSGTTGELFF	TGTGCCAGCTCCGGCACAACCGGGGAGCTGTTTTTT
-	TRBV5-1	TRBD2	TRBJ2-3	CASSLISGDTDTQYF	TGCGCCAGCAGCTTGATTAGCGGGGACACAGATACGCAGTATTTT
-	TRBV7-8	TRBD2	TRBJ2-1	CASSILAGGLNEQFF	TGTGCCAGCAGCATATTAGCGGGAGGTCTCAATGAGCAGTTCTTC
-	TRBV3-1/TRBV3-2	-	TRBJ2-7	CASSVKRGIYEQYF	TGTGCCAGCAGCGTCAAAAGGGGGATCTACGAGCAGTACTTC
-	TRBV4-3	-	TRBJ1-2	CASSQEASPSYGYTF	TGCGCCAGCAGCCAAGAGGCGTCCCCCAGCTATGGCTACACCTTC
-	TRBV6-5	-	TRBJ1-2	CASRDLGRNYGYTF	TGTGCCAGCAGGGACCTCGGGAGAAACTATGGCTACACCTTC
-	TRBV18	-	TRBJ2-2	CASSPVRDKLPGELFF	TGTGCCAGCTCACCAGTAAGGGACAAGTTGCCCGGGGAGCTGTTTTTT
-	TRBV3-1/TRBV3-2	TRBD2	TRBJ2-1	CASSQGLLAGGNEQFF	TGTGCCAGCAGCCAAGGCTTACTAGCGGGAGGCAATGAGCAGTTCTTC
-	TRBV27	-	TRBJ1-1	CASRTSGWNTEAFF	TGTGCCAGCAGGACCTCAGGGTGGAACACTGAAGCTTTCTTT
few	TRBV2	-	TRBJ1-1	CASSEASGALNTEAFF	TGTGCCAGCAGCGAAGCTTCGGGAGCCTTGAACACTGAAGCTTTCTTT
-	TRBV3-1/TRBV3-2	-	TRBJ2-7	CASSRGSNSYEQYF	TGTGCCAGCAGCCGCGGGTCCAACTCCTACGAGCAGTACTTC
-	TRBV19	-	TRBJ2-1	CASSISREQFF	TGTGCCAGTAGTATAAGTCGAGAGCAGTTCTTC
-	TRBV4-2	TRBD1	TRBJ1-6	CASSQGYRTGEVSPLHF	TGTGCCAGCAGCCAAGGATATAGGACAGGGGAAGTATCACCCCTCCACTTT
-	TRBV9	TRBD2	TRBJ2-7	CASSSRLASTYEQYF	TGTGCCAGCAGCTCCCGACTAGCGAGCACCTACGAGCAGTACTTC
-	TRBV9	-	TRBJ1-1	CASSHYLGTEAFF	TGTGCCAGCAGCCACTACTTGGGGACTGAAGCTTTCTTT
-	TRBV5-4	TRBD1	TRBJ2-7	CASSRDSGFYEQYF	TGTGCCAGCAGTCGGGACAGTGGATTCTACGAGCAGTACTTC
-	TRBV28	-	TRBJ2-2	CASSSWDDSGELFF	TGTGCCAGCAGCTCCTGGGACGACAGCGGGGAGCTGTTTTTT
-	TRBV4-1	TRBD2	TRBJ2-4	CASSQDAREGPKNIQYF	TGCGCCAGCAGCCAAGATGCGCGGGAGGGCCCCAAAAACATTCAGTACTTC
-	TRBV24-1	TRBD1	TRBJ2-1	CATSLQGTAYNEQFF	TGTGCCACCAGTCTACAGGGGACGGCCTACAATGAGCAGTTCTTC
-	TRBV7-2	-	TRBJ1-1	CASGLGMNTEAFF	TGTGCCAGCGGTCTGGGCATGAACACTGAAGCTTTCTTT
-	TRBV6-5	-	TRBJ1-2	CASSSAGGDYGYTF	TGTGCCAGCAGTTCCGCCGGTGGTGACTATGGCTACACCTTC
-	TRBV13	TRBD1	TRBJ2-7	CASSLTGGRSYEQYF	TGTGCCAGCAGTTTAACAGGGGGCAGGTCCTACGAGCAGTACTTC
-	TRBV19	-	TRBJ2-2	CASSWGVQRPNTGELFF	TGTGCCAGTAGTTGGGGAGTCCAGCGGCCGAACACCGGGGAGCTGTTTTTT
-	TRBV29-1	-	TRBJ2-5	CSVHGESGDQQETQYF	TGCAGCGTTCATGGGGAGAGTGGGGATCAGCAAGAGACCCAGTACTTC
-	TRBV5-6	-	TRBJ2-7	CASSPHLVGGRGEQYF	TGTGCCAGCAGCCCTCATCTCGTCGGGGGTCGGGGCGAGCAGTACTTC
-	TRBV18	-	TRBJ2-7	CASSPQGEYEQYF	TGTGCCAGCTCACCACAGGGGGAGTACGAGCAGTACTTC
-	TRBV28	-	TRBJ1-2	CASSSDSFYGYTF	TGTGCCAGCAGTTCGGACAGCTTCTATGGCTACACCTTC
once	TRBV28	-	TRBJ2-5	CASSFLTAKQETQYF	TGTGCCAGCAGTTTCCTGACAGCCAAACAAGAGACCCAGTACTTC
-	TRBV15	TRBD2	TRBJ2-1	CATSNPMGLAGLPADEQFF	TGTGCCACCAGCAACCCGATGGGACTAGCGGGACTCCCCGCCGATGAGCAGTTCTTC
-	TRBV11-2	-	TRBJ2-1	CASSFLTTNEQFF	TGTGCCAGCAGCTTCCTGACTACCAATGAGCAGTTCTTC